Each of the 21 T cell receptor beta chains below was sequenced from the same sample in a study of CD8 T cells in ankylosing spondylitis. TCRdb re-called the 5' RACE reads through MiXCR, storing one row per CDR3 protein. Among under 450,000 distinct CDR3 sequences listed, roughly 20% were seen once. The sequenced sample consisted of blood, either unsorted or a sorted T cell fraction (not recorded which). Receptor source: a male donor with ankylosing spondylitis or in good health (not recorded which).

CDR3 loop: CASILRGPSRNEQFF. CDR3 in DNA: TGTGCCAGCATCCTACGGGGCCCTTCTAGGAATGAGCAGTTCTTC. The chain carries TRBV7-9 and TRBJ2-1, with D perhaps being TRBD1 or TRBD2 (5 bases each). Germline V gives CDR1 SEHNR, CDR2 FQNEAQ (reference sequence). V was shortened by 7 bases and J by 7 bases, with 20 bases between the two germline ends. CDR3 length: 15 residues.

This CDR3 is CASAPMDRGYEQYF. CDR3 coding DNA: TGTGCCAGTGCCCCTATGGACAGGGGCTACGAGCAGTACTTC. This rearrangement joins TRBV25-1 to TRBJ2-7; 9 bases are shared with TRBD1. The CDR3 is 14 amino acids. V dropped 9 bases and J dropped 3; count of bases not matched to a gene: 9. Germline V gene lookup returns CDR1 MGHDK and CDR2 SYGVNS.

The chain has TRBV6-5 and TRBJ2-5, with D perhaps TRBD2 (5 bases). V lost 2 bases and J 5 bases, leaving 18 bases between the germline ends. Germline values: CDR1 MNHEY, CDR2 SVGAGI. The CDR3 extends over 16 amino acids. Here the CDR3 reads CASSYGRHGLWETQYF. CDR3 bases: TGTGCCAGCAGTTACGGGCGCCACGGACTGTGGGAGACCCAGTACTTC.

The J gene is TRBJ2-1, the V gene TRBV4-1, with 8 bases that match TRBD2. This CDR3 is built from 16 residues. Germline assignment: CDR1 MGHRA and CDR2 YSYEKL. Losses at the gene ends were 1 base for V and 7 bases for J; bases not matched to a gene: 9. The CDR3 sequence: CASSQGGLAPMNEQFF. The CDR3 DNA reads TGCGCCAGCAGCCAAGGAGGACTAGCTCCGATGAATGAGCAGTTCTTC.

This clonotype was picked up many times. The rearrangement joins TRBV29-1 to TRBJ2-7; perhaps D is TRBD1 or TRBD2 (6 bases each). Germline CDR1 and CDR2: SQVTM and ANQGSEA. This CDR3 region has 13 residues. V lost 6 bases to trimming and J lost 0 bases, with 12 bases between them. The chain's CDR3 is CSVGGRSSYEQYF. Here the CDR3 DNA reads TGCAGCGTGGGGGGCAGGAGCTCCTACGAGCAGTACTTC.

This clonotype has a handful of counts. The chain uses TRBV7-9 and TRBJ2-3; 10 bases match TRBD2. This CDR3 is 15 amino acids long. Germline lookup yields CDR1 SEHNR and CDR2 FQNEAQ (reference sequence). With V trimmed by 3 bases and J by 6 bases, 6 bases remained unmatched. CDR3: CASSLPGTSADTQYF. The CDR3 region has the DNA TGTGCCAGCAGCTTGCCCGGGACTAGCGCGGATACGCAGTATTTT.

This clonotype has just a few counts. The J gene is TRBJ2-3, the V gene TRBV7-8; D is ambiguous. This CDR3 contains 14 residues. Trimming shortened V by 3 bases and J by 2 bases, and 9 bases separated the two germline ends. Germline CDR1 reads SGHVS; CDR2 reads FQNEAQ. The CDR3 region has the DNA TGTGCCAGCAGCTTTAGACTTATCACAGATACGCAGTATTTT. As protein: CASSFRLITDTQYF.

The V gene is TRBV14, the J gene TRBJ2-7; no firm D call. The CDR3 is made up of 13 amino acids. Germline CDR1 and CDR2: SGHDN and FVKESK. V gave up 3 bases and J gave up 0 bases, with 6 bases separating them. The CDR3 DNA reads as TGTGCCAGCAGCCATCTTGGCTCCTACGAGCAGTACTTC. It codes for CASSHLGSYEQYF.

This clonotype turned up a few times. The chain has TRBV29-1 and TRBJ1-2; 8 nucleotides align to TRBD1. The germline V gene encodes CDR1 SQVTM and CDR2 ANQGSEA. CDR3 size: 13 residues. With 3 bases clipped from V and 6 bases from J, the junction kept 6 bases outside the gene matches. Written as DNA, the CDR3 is TGCAGCGTTGATCCGGACAGGGCGGATGGCTACACCTTC. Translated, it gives CSVDPDRADGYTF. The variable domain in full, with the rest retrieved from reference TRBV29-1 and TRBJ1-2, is SAVISQKPSRDICQRGTSLTIQCQVDSQVTMMFWYRQQPGQSLTLIATANQGSEATYESGFVIDKFPISRPNLTFSTLTVSNMSPEDSSIYLCSVDPDRADGYTFGSGTRLTVV.

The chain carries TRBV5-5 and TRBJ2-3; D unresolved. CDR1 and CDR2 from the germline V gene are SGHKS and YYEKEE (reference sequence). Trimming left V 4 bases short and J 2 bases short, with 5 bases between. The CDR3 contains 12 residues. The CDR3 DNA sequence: TGTGCCAGCAGCAAACACACAGATACGCAGTATTTT. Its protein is CASSKHTDTQYF.

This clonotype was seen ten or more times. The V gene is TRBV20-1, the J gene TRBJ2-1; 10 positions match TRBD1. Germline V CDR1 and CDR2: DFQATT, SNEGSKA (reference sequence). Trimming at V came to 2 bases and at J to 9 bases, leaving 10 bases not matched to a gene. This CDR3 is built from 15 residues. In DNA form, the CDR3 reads TGCAGTGCTAGACCAAGACAGGGGGCGCGGGGTGAGCAGTTCTTC. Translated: CSARPRQGARGEQFF.

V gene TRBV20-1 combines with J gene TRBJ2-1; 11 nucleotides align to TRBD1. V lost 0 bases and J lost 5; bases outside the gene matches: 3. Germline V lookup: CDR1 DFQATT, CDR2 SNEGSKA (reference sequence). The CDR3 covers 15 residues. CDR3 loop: CSAREWTGGNNEQFF. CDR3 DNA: TGCAGTGCTAGAGAATGGACAGGGGGCAACAATGAGCAGTTCTTC.

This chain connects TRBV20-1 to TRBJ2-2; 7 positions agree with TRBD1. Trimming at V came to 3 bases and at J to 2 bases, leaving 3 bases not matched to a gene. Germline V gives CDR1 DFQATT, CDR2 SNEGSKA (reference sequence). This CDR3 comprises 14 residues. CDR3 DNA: TGCAGTGCTAGGGGGGACAGAAACACCGGGGAGCTGTTTTTT. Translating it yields CSARGDRNTGELFF.

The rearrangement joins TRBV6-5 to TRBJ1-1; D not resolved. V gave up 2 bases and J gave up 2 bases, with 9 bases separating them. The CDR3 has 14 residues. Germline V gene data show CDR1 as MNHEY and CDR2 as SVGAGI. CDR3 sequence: CASSYTRLNTEAFF. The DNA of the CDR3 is TGTGCCAGCAGTTACACCCGGTTAAACACTGAAGCTTTCTTT.

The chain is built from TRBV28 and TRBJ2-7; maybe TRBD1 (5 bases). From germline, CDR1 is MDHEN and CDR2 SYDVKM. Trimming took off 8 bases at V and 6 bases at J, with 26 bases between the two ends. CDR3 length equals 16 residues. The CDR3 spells CASRTIKQGLFSEQYF. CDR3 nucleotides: TGTGCCAGCCGTACGATCAAGCAGGGTTTATTTAGCGAGCAGTACTTC. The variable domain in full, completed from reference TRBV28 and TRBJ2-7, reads DVKVTQSSRYLVKRTGEKVFLECVQDMDHENMFWYRQDPGLGLRLIYFSYDVKMKEKGDIPEGYSVSREKKERFSLILESASTNQTSMYLCASRTIKQGLFSEQYFGPGTRLTVT.

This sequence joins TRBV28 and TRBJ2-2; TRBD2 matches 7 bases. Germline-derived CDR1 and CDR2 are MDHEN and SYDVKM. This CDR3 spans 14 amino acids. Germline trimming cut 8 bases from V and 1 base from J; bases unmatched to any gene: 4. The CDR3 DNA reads TGTGCCAGCCTCAGCGGGGAGAACACCGGGGAGCTGTTTTTT. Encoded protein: CASLSGENTGELFF.

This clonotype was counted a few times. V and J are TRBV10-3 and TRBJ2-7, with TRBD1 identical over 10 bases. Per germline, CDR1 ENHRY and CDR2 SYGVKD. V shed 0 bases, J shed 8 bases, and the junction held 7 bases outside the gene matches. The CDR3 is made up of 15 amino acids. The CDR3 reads CAISESMTGGEKQYF. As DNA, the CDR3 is TGTGCCATCAGTGAGTCGATGACAGGGGGCGAAAAGCAGTACTTC.

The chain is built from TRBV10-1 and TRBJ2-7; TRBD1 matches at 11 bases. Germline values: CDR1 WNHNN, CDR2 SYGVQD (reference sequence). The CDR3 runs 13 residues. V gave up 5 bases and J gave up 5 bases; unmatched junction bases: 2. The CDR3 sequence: CASSMGQGDEQYF. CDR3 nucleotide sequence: TGCGCCAGCAGTATGGGACAGGGGGACGAGCAGTACTTC.

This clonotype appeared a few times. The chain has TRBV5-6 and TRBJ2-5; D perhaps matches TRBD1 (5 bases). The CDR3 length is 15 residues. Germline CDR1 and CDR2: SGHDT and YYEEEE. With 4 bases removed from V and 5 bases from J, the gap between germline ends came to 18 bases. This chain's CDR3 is CASSPTGQGRETQYF. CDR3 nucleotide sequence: TGTGCCAGCAGCCCCACGGGTCAGGGTAGGGAGACCCAGTACTTC.

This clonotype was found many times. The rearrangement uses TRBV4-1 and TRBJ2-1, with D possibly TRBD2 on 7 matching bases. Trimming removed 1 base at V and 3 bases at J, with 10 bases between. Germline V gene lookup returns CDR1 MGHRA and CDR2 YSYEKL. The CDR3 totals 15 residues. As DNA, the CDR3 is TGCGCCAGCAGCCAAGGCGGGGGCGACTACAATGAGCAGTTCTTC. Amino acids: CASSQGGGDYNEQFF.

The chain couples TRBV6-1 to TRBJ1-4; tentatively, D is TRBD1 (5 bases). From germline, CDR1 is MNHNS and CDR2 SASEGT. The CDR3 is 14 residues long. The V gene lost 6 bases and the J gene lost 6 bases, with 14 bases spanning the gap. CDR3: CASRTGGVDEKLFF. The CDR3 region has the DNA TGTGCCAGCAGGACTGGGGGGGTTGATGAAAAACTGTTTTTT.